The 22 T cell receptor beta chains given below trace back to one sample, sequenced in a study of tumor-infiltrating lymphocytes in localized non-small cell lung cancer. Sequenced by immunoSEQ multiplex PCR; TCRdb stores in-frame clones only, minus some. The table includes about 29,000 clones, approximately 85% detected once. Sequencing was done on a sample of lung tumor tissue. These receptors came from a human donor with non-small cell lung cancer.

The chain recombines TRBV7-2 with TRBJ1-3; 8 bases are shared with TRBD1. J was trimmed by 0 bases and V by 5 bases; bases with no gene match: 6. The germline gives CDR1 SGHTA, CDR2 FQGNSA. This CDR3 is 16 amino acids long. The CDR3 reads CASSLTGGNSGNTIYF. CDR3 DNA sequence: TGTGCCAGCAGCCTCACAGGGGGTAACTCTGGAAACACCATATATTTT.

The gene calls are TRBV7-9 and TRBJ2-7, with D possibly TRBD1 on 6 matching bases. CDR1 and CDR2 (germline): SEHNR, FQNEAQ (reference sequence). Trimming stripped 5 bases from V and 1 base from J, with 15 bases between. This CDR3 comprises 15 residues. CDR3 in DNA: TGTGCCAGCAGCCTGTACAGGGTAAGGTCCTACGAGCAGTACTTC. It translates to CASSLYRVRSYEQYF.

The genes are TRBV7-2 and TRBJ2-7, with D maybe TRBD1 (6 bases). Between the trimmed V and J ends, which lost 8 bases and 6 bases, there was a span of 17 bases. The CDR3 consists of 13 residues. From germline, CDR1 is SGHTA and CDR2 FQGNSA. The CDR3 DNA is TGTGCCAGCGGCACAGGTGGGGGCCTCGAGCAGTACTTC. This codes for CASGTGGGLEQYF. Combining the CDR3 with reference TRBV7-2 and TRBJ2-7 gives the whole variable domain GAGVSQSPSNKVTEKGKDVELRCDPISGHTALYWYRQSLGQGLEFLIYFQGNSAPDKSGLPSDRFSAERTGGSVSTLTIQRTQQEDSAVYLCASGTGGGLEQYFGPGTRLTVT.

The chain couples TRBV5-1 to TRBJ2-2; 9 bases line up with TRBD1. The CDR3 is made up of 18 amino acids. The germline gives CDR1 SGHRS, CDR2 YFSETQ. Losses at the gene ends were 0 bases for V and 4 bases for J; bases not matched to a gene: 10. The CDR3 sequence is CASSLGAGGTGTTGELFF. Here the CDR3 DNA reads TGCGCCAGCAGCTTGGGAGCCGGTGGGACAGGGACCACCGGGGAGCTGTTTTTT. The full variable domain, rest sourced from reference TRBV5-1 and TRBJ2-2, is KAGVTQTPRYLIKTRGQQVTLSCSPISGHRSVSWYQQTPGQGLQFLFEYFSETQRNKGNFPGRFSGRQFSNSRSEMNVSTLELGDSALYLCASSLGAGGTGTTGELFFGEGSRLTVL.

The genes are TRBV9 and TRBJ2-1, with TRBD2 as a possible D gene (5 bases). This CDR3 is 16 amino acids long. Deletions cut 0 bases from V and 8 bases from J, with 18 bases between. CDR1 is SGDLS, CDR2 YYNGEE, per germline. This CDR3 is CASSVEIRDLEDEQFF. CDR3 bases: TGTGCCAGCAGCGTAGAGATTCGTGATCTGGAGGATGAGCAGTTCTTC.

The chain combines TRBV27 with TRBJ1-5; possible D gene TRBD1, 5 bases. The CDR3 consists of 13 residues. From germline, CDR1 is MNHEY and CDR2 SMNVEV (reference sequence). The ends were cut back, 8 bases at V and 2 bases at J, with 10 bases in the middle. For the CDR3, the DNA is TGTGCCAGCCGACAGAGCCGCAATCAGCCCCAGCATTTT. Its protein is CASRQSRNQPQHF.

This clone showed up just a few times. This chain joins TRBV4-1 and TRBJ2-6; 8 nucleotides agree with TRBD1. V lost 1 base, J lost 2 bases, and 7 bases stayed unmatched. This CDR3 is built from 18 residues. The germline gives CDR1 MGHRA, CDR2 YSYEKL. This chain's CDR3 is CASSQGTGRRAGANVLTF. The CDR3 DNA reads as TGCGCCAGCAGCCAAGGGACAGGGCGCCGGGCTGGGGCCAACGTCCTGACTTTC.

This clone was seen a single time. V usage is TRBV4-3 and J usage is TRBJ1-5; D is undetermined. Germline CDR1 is LGHNA and CDR2 is YSLEER. V was shortened by 1 base and J by 1 base, with 5 bases between the two germline ends. There are 14 residues in the CDR3. The CDR3 reads CASSQVSSNQPQHF. The CDR3, as DNA: TGCGCCAGCAGCCAAGTTTCAAGCAATCAGCCCCAGCATTTT.

The chain employs TRBV9 and TRBJ2-2; 11 bases are shared with TRBD1. Losses at the gene ends were 4 bases for V and 7 bases for J; bases not matched to a gene: 6. Germline-derived CDR1 and CDR2 are SGDLS and YYNGEE. This CDR3 comprises 15 residues. This CDR3 reads CASSPRGQGDGELFF. DNA of the CDR3: TGTGCCAGCAGCCCGAGGGGACAGGGGGACGGGGAGCTGTTTTTT.

In this sample, this clone turned up once. The chain employs TRBV4-1 and TRBJ2-7; perhaps TRBD2 as D (6 bases). CDR1 is MGHRA and CDR2 is YSYEKL in the germline V gene. There are 14 residues in the CDR3. Trimming took 0 bases from V and 3 from J, leaving 9 bases between them. CDR3 sequence (DNA): TGCGCCAGCAGCCAAGATCCGCGGGACTACGAGCAGTACTTC. This translates into CASSQDPRDYEQYF.

V and J are TRBV5-6 and TRBJ2-3; D uncertain. V lost 3 bases, J lost 7 bases, and 9 bases lay in between. The germline gives CDR1 SGHDT, CDR2 YYEEEE. The CDR3 loop spans 12 amino acids. CDR3 nucleotides: TGTGCCAGCAGCTCGGCAGGTAATACGCAGTATTTT. Translation gives CASSSAGNTQYF. Supplemented by reference TRBV5-6 and TRBJ2-3, the full variable domain reads DAGVTQSPTHLIKTRGQQVTLRCSPKSGHDTVSWYQQALGQGPQFIFQYYEEEERQRGNFPDRFSGHQFPNYSSELNVNALLLGDSALYLCASSSAGNTQYFGPGTRLTVL.

V usage is TRBV6-5 and J usage is TRBJ1-2, with TRBD1 as a possible D gene (5 bases). The CDR3 runs 13 residues. The V end was cut by 6 bases, the J end by 7 bases, with 15 bases between. Germline V lookup: CDR1 MNHEY, CDR2 SVGAGI. The CDR3 region has the DNA TGTGCCAGCAGCATTCAGGGAGTCCTTGGCTACACCTTC. It codes for CASSIQGVLGYTF.

This rearrangement joins TRBV6-5 to TRBJ2-7, with D tentatively TRBD2 (6 bases). Germline CDR1 reads MNHEY; CDR2 reads SVGAGI. V dropped 6 bases and J dropped 6 bases, with 21 bases sitting between them. The CDR3 has 15 amino acids. The CDR3 DNA sequence: TGTGCCAGCAGCCCCGAAGGAGGGGTCAAGGGCGAGCAGTACTTC. This codes for CASSPEGGVKGEQYF.

V is TRBV7-2 and J is TRBJ2-6; 11 nucleotides line up with TRBD1. Germline loops: CDR1 SGHTA, CDR2 FQGNSA. Trimming cost V 0 bases and J 0 bases; bases outside gene matches: 4. CDR3 size: 19 residues. CDR3 protein: CASSLALGTGGSGANVLTF. CDR3 in DNA: TGTGCCAGCAGCTTAGCCCTCGGGACAGGGGGCTCTGGGGCCAACGTCCTGACTTTC.

The chain combines TRBV2 with TRBJ2-3, with TRBD2 as a possible D gene (7 bases). Deletions cut 7 bases from V and 2 bases from J, with 16 bases between. Germline CDR1 and CDR2: SNHLY and FYNNEI. The CDR3 covers 15 residues. Written as DNA, the CDR3 is TGTGCCAGCACACCGGGGGGCGGAATCACAGATACGCAGTATTTT. It encodes CASTPGGGITDTQYF.

The J gene is TRBJ1-5, the V gene TRBV10-3; 8 positions match TRBD1. Germline trimming cut 8 bases from V and 5 bases from J; bases unmatched to any gene: 5. Germline assignment: CDR1 ENHRY and CDR2 SYGVKD. The CDR3 sequence is 13 residues long. CDR3 nucleotides: TGTGCCATCCAGTTGGACAGGGATCAGCCCCAGCATTTT. It translates to CAIQLDRDQPQHF.

The chain carries TRBV4-1 and TRBJ1-2; no firm D call. The V end was cut by 0 bases, the J end by 8 bases, with 10 bases between. The V gene's germline CDR1 is MGHRA and CDR2 YSYEKL. The CDR3 covers 13 residues. The CDR3 coding sequence is TGCGCCAGCAGCCAAGAGGAGGGTCGGGGCTACACCTTC. Amino acid sequence: CASSQEEGRGYTF.

This clone was picked up a small number of times. This chain uses TRBV18 with TRBJ1-3; no definite D call. The CDR3 extends over 14 amino acids. V gave up 6 bases and J gave up 2 bases, with 11 bases separating them. The germline gives CDR1 KGHSH, CDR2 LQKENI. CDR3 nucleotides: TGTGCCAGCTCCTCCCGGGGAGCTGGAAACACCATATATTTT. It yields the protein CASSSRGAGNTIYF.

The chain employs TRBV7-9 and TRBJ2-3, with a tentative D call TRBD2 (6 bases). The CDR3 contains 15 residues. V lost 3 bases to trimming and J lost 14 bases, with 24 bases between them. The germline V gene has CDR1 SEHNR and CDR2 FQNEAQ (reference sequence). The CDR3 reads CASSFHTLAVAIPYF. In DNA form, the CDR3 reads TGTGCCAGCAGCTTCCATACTTTAGCGGTGGCAATTCCGTATTTT.

The genes are TRBV15 and TRBJ2-3, with 9 nucleotides matching TRBD2. CDR3 length equals 17 residues. V shed 2 bases, J shed 2 bases, and the junction held 8 bases outside the gene matches. Germline V gene data show CDR1 as LNHNV and CDR2 as YYDKDF (reference sequence). The CDR3 DNA sequence: TGTGCCACCAGCAGATCGTCACTAGCGGGTACCACAGATACGCAGTATTTT. Its translation: CATSRSSLAGTTDTQYF.

This sequence joins TRBV7-2 and TRBJ2-5; 7 bases fit TRBD2. Germline trimming cut 5 bases from V and 6 bases from J; bases unmatched to any gene: 9. The CDR3 totals 14 residues. The germline CDR1 and CDR2 sequences are SGHTA and FQGNSA. The CDR3 protein is CASSGGGGDQTQYF. The DNA of the CDR3 is TGTGCCAGCAGCGGGGGGGGAGGTGATCAGACCCAGTACTTC.

The rearrangement links TRBV27 to TRBJ2-5; a possible D gene is TRBD1 (7 bases). The CDR3 is 15 amino acids. Trimming removed 6 bases from V and 2 bases from J, with 16 bases in between. The germline V gene encodes CDR1 MNHEY and CDR2 SMNVEV (reference sequence). CDR3 coding DNA: TGTGCCAGCAGAACACCTTCAGGGGGGCAAGAGACCCAGTACTTC. Its translation: CASRTPSGGQETQYF.